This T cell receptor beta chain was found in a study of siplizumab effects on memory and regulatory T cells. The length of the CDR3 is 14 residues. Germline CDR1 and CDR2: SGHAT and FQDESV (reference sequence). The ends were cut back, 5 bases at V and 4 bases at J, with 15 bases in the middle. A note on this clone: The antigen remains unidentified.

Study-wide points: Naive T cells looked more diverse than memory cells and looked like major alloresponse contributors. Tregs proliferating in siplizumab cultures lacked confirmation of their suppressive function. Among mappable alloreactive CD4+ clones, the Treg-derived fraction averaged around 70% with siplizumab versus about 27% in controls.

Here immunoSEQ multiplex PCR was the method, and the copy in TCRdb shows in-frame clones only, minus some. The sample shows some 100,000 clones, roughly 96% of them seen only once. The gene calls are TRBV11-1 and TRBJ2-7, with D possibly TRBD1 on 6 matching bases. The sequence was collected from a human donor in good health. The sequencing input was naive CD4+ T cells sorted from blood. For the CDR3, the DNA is TGTGCCAGCAGCCTTTACTCCAGGGGTTACGAGCAGTACTTC. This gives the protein CASSLYSRGYEQYF.